The 17 T cell receptor beta chains below come from one sample, sequenced in a study of blood T cell repertoires in COVID-19. Generated by immunoSEQ multiplex PCR, the TCRdb table keeps only in-frame clones and is missing some. This table has 250,000 or so clones, 91% appearing once. The source material was PBMCs or T cells enriched from blood (not recorded which). These receptors were collected from a man aged 40-49 years who had been exposed to COVID-19.

This clone was found once. The chain carries TRBV12-3 or TRBV12-4 and TRBJ2-2; TRBD1 might be the D (7 bases). This CDR3 is built from 13 residues. With 6 bases removed from V and 6 bases from J, the gap between germline ends came to 11 bases. The CDR3 nucleotides are TGTGCCAGCAGATTCAGGGGGGCCGGGGAGCTGTTTTTT. Its translation: CASRFRGAGELFF.

The chain joins TRBV30 to TRBJ1-4, with a weak D call TRBD1 (5 bases). CDR1 is GTSNPN and CDR2 is SVGIG in the germline V gene (reference sequence). V was clipped by 7 bases and J by 3 bases, with 24 bases between them. The CDR3 runs to 17 residues. The CDR3 bases are TGTGCCTCAAATCAGGGTGTCGATAAGGTCTCTAATGAAAAACTGTTTTTT. Amino acids: CASNQGVDKVSNEKLFF.

This clone was picked up a small number of times. V is TRBV28 and J is TRBJ1-6; maybe TRBD1 (6 bases). The ends were cut back, 7 bases at V and 2 bases at J, with 18 bases in the middle. Germline CDR1 MDHEN, CDR2 SYDVKM. This CDR3 has 17 amino acids. The CDR3 DNA reads TGTGCCAGCAACAGCGACAGGAGAGCTACCTATAATTCACCCCTCCACTTT. Its translation is CASNSDRRATYNSPLHF.

The chain has TRBV27 and TRBJ1-5; D unclear. The CDR3 runs 13 residues. The germline gives CDR1 MNHEY, CDR2 SMNVEV (reference sequence). Trimming removed 4 bases at V and 5 bases at J, with 9 bases between. The CDR3 sequence is CASSSRPYQPQHF. The CDR3 coding sequence is TGTGCCAGCAGTTCTAGGCCCTATCAGCCCCAGCATTTT.

The chain uses TRBV5-8 and TRBJ2-2; 9 bases align to TRBD2. With 7 bases clipped from V and 4 bases from J, the junction kept 5 bases outside the gene matches. Germline-derived CDR1 and CDR2 are SGHTS and YDEGEE. The CDR3 has 14 amino acids. This CDR3 reads CASASGVGTGELFF. The CDR3 DNA sequence: TGTGCCAGCGCTAGCGGGGTCGGCACCGGGGAGCTGTTTTTT.

V gene TRBV7-9 combines with J gene TRBJ2-7; tentative D call: TRBD2 (6 bases). V shed 2 bases and J shed 3 bases, with 14 bases lying between them. Germline V gives CDR1 SEHNR, CDR2 FQNEAQ (reference sequence). This CDR3 spans 15 amino acids. CDR3 region: CASSLYPRESYEQYF. In nucleotides, the CDR3 is TGTGCCAGCAGCTTATATCCACGGGAGAGCTACGAGCAGTACTTC.

The V and J genes are TRBV9 and TRBJ2-7; 10 nucleotides align to TRBD2. This CDR3 region has 18 residues. Germline V gives CDR1 SGDLS, CDR2 YYNGEE. After removal of 4 bases from V and 0 bases from J, the junction contained 13 bases not matched to a gene. CDR3 amino acids: CASSPGWGLARSSYEQYF. Written as DNA, the CDR3 is TGTGCCAGCAGCCCTGGATGGGGACTAGCGCGGAGCTCCTACGAGCAGTACTTC. Variable domain in full (rest from reference TRBV9 and TRBJ2-7): DSGVTQTPKHLITATGQRVTLRCSPRSGDLSVYWYQQSLDQGLQFLIQYYNGEERAKGNILERFSAQQFPDLHSELNLSSLELGDSALYFCASSPGWGLARSSYEQYFGPGTRLTVT.

V and J are TRBV5-1 and TRBJ2-1, with 10 bases identical to TRBD2. In germline, CDR1 is SGHRS, CDR2 YFSETQ. The CDR3 covers 15 residues. V was clipped by 5 bases and J by 2 bases; unmatched bases: 4. The CDR3 DNA sequence: TGCGCCAGCAGTAGGGGACTAGCGACCTACAATGAGCAGTTCTTC. As protein: CASSRGLATYNEQFF.

There are a few counts of this clone. The chain recombines TRBV10-3 with TRBJ2-1; the match to TRBD2 covers 9 bases. CDR1 is ENHRY, CDR2 SYGVKD, per germline. CDR3 length: 16 residues. The trim removed 0 bases at V and 3 bases at J, leaving 3 bases unmatched. CDR3 protein: CAISESTSGGYNEQFF. DNA for the CDR3: TGTGCCATCAGTGAGTCGACTAGCGGAGGCTACAATGAGCAGTTCTTC.

The chain joins TRBV29-1 to TRBJ1-2; 9 positions agree with TRBD1. V shed 3 bases, J shed 1 base, and the junction held 3 bases outside the gene matches. Per germline, CDR1 SQVTM and CDR2 ANQGSEA. The CDR3 sequence is 14 residues long. This CDR3 is CSVDGDRDNYGYTF. Here the CDR3 DNA reads TGCAGCGTTGACGGGGACAGGGATAACTATGGCTACACCTTC.

The rearrangement links TRBV19 to TRBJ2-3, with D tentatively TRBD1 (6 bases). Germline CDR1 is LNHDA and CDR2 is SQIVND (reference sequence). This CDR3 has 16 amino acids. The V and J ends lost 3 bases and 1 base respectively, with 14 bases between them. The CDR3 reads CASSMPQRTGTDTQYF. The CDR3 nucleotides read TGTGCCAGTAGTATGCCTCAGAGGACAGGCACAGATACGCAGTATTTT. Together with reference TRBV19 and TRBJ2-3, the CDR3 gives the full variable domain: DGGITQSPKYLFRKEGQNVTLSCEQNLNHDAMYWYRQDPGQGLRLIYYSQIVNDFQKGDIAEGYSVSREKKESFPLTVTSAQKNPTAFYLCASSMPQRTGTDTQYFGPGTRLTVL.

This chain uses TRBV28 with TRBJ2-7; D remains ambiguous. CDR1 is MDHEN, CDR2 SYDVKM, per germline. V dropped 4 bases and J dropped 2 bases, with 18 bases sitting between them. The CDR3 consists of 16 residues. As DNA, the CDR3 is TGTGCCAGCAGTTCCCTTTCCTATGATCACCCCTACGAGCAGTACTTC. This encodes CASSSLSYDHPYEQYF.

CDR3 loop: CASSLVPGRDTQYF. The CDR3 coding sequence is TGTGCCAGCAGCTTAGTACCTGGGAGGGATACGCAGTATTTT. The genes are TRBV11-2 and TRBJ2-3; a possible D gene is TRBD2 (6 bases). Germline-derived CDR1 and CDR2 are SGHAT and FQNNGV. The CDR3 has 14 residues. V lost 1 base and J lost 6, with 11 bases in between. The complete variable domain, with remaining parts taken from reference TRBV11-2 and TRBJ2-3, reads EAGVAQSPRYKIIEKRQSVAFWCNPISGHATLYWYQQILGQGPKLLIQFQNNGVVDDSQLPKDRFSAERLKGVDSTLKIQPAKLEDSAVYLCASSLVPGRDTQYFGPGTRLTVL.

This chain uses TRBV5-1 with TRBJ2-1; perhaps TRBD1 as D (7 bases). From germline, CDR1 is SGHRS and CDR2 YFSETQ. V lost 2 bases and J lost 2, with 11 bases in between. This CDR3 region has 15 residues. The CDR3 here is CASSFAGGTYNEQFF. CDR3 nucleotide sequence: TGCGCCAGCAGCTTCGCAGGGGGGACCTACAATGAGCAGTTCTTC.

The V and J genes are TRBV5-1 and TRBJ1-2, with 10 bases lining up with TRBD1. The CDR3 spans 16 residues. J gave up 7 bases and V 3 bases, and 12 bases lay outside the gene matches. Germline V gene sequence: CDR1 SGHRS, CDR2 YFSETQ. The CDR3 sequence is CASSSGRQGATFGYTF. The CDR3 region has the DNA TGCGCCAGCAGCTCGGGGCGACAGGGGGCGACCTTTGGCTACACCTTC.

In its sample, this clone was seen once. J is TRBJ2-2 and V is TRBV10-3; D may be TRBD1 (6 bases). Trimming removed 7 bases from V and 0 bases from J, with 12 bases in between. Germline CDR1 reads ENHRY; CDR2 reads SYGVKD. This CDR3 is built from 15 residues. CDR3 residues: CAITADRSNTGELFF. The CDR3 DNA follows: TGTGCCATCACTGCGGACAGATCGAACACCGGGGAGCTGTTTTTT.

This chain connects TRBV5-6 to TRBJ2-5, with a tentative D call TRBD1 (5 bases). The germline V gene has CDR1 SGHDT and CDR2 YYEEEE. The CDR3 length is 12 residues. Trimming pared 5 bases from V and 5 bases from J, leaving 10 bases between. The CDR3 DNA follows: TGTGCCAGCAGAGGGGTAGGCGAGACCCAGTACTTC. Protein sequence: CASRGVGETQYF.